One sample yielded the 10 T cell receptor beta chains listed below, sequenced in a study of cytomegalovirus exposure and HLA in healthy donors. Assay used: immunoSEQ multiplex PCR; TCRdb lists only in-frame clones, some missing. The table records 90,000 or so clones, roughly 85% of them present only once. Input material: PBMCs. These receptors were taken from a man aged 18 to 30 in good health and CMV-seropositive.

CDR3 region: CAWSPIWRNDYQFF. The CDR3 region has the DNA TGTGCCTGGAGTCCGATATGGAGAAATGACTATCAGTTCTTC. The V gene is TRBV30, the J gene TRBJ2-1; weak D call: TRBD2 (5 bases). The germline V and J ends were trimmed by 2 bases and 13 bases, with 21 bases remaining between them. Per germline, CDR1 GTSNPN and CDR2 SVGIG (reference sequence). This CDR3 is 14 amino acids long.

The J gene is TRBJ1-5, the V gene TRBV28; no definite D call. The V and J ends lost 3 bases and 0 bases respectively, with 18 bases between them. The CDR3 has 18 residues. The germline CDR1 and CDR2 sequences are MDHEN and SYDVKM. The CDR3 coding sequence is TGTGCCAGCAGTTTGAGGGTTTTTGGGTCCAATAGCAATCAGCCCCAGCATTTT. Its translation is CASSLRVFGSNSNQPQHF.

The V and J genes are TRBV28 and TRBJ2-5; 11 bases align to TRBD2. CDR1 is MDHEN, CDR2 SYDVKM, per germline. V dropped 5 bases and J dropped 4; count of bases not matched to a gene: 15. The CDR3 runs to 18 residues. The CDR3 DNA sequence: TGTGCCAGCAGTCCCATTAGCGGGAGGGACGGAGGCTTAGAGACCCAGTACTTC. It yields the protein CASSPISGRDGGLETQYF.

The rearrangement joins TRBV27 to TRBJ2-1; D may be TRBD2 (5 bases). The ends were cut back, 6 bases at V and 0 bases at J, with 12 bases in the middle. Germline lookup yields CDR1 MNHEY and CDR2 SMNVEV (reference sequence). The CDR3 is made up of 15 amino acids. This CDR3 reads CASSGSESSYNEQFF. The DNA of the CDR3 is TGTGCCAGCAGCGGTAGCGAGAGCTCCTACAATGAGCAGTTCTTC.

CDR3 DNA sequence: TGCGCCAGCAGCCCGGAGCGGGGACTAGCGGGAGGGTTGTACGAGCAGTACTTC. This encodes CASSPERGLAGGLYEQYF. The genes are TRBV5-1 and TRBJ2-7; 16 nucleotides match TRBD2. There are 18 residues in the CDR3. Germline V lookup: CDR1 SGHRS, CDR2 YFSETQ. Trimming removed 4 bases from V and 4 bases from J; junction bases left unmatched: 11. Full variable domain (remainder filled in from reference TRBV5-1 and TRBJ2-7): KAGVTQTPRYLIKTRGQQVTLSCSPISGHRSVSWYQQTPGQGLQFLFEYFSETQRNKGNFPGRFSGRQFSNSRSEMNVSTLELGDSALYLCASSPERGLAGGLYEQYFGPGTRLTVT.

The chain carries TRBV5-8 and TRBJ1-4; D gene unclear. The CDR3 is 14 amino acids. The germline V and J ends were trimmed by 2 bases and 5 bases, with 10 bases remaining between them. The V gene's germline CDR1 is SGHTS and CDR2 YDEGEE. For the CDR3, the DNA is TGTGCCAGCAGCTTCAGCGGTAGGAATGAAAAACTGTTTTTT. It encodes CASSFSGRNEKLFF.

The chain links TRBV28 to TRBJ1-4; possible D gene TRBD1, 5 bases. Trimming left V 5 bases short and J 5 bases short, with 12 bases between. Germline values: CDR1 MDHEN, CDR2 SYDVKM. The CDR3 consists of 14 residues. The CDR3 DNA reads TGTGCCAGCAGTAAACGCGGGGGAAATGAAAAACTGTTTTTT. Residues: CASSKRGGNEKLFF.

The chain joins TRBV28 to TRBJ2-5, with 8 bases fitting TRBD1. Germline V CDR1 and CDR2: MDHEN, SYDVKM. Trimming took 3 bases from V and 4 from J; bases not matched to a gene: 7. This CDR3 has 15 residues. CDR3 nucleotides: TGTGCCAGCAGTTTTGAGACAGGGGTTTCAGAGACCCAGTACTTC. This codes for CASSFETGVSETQYF.

The V call is TRBV6-6, the J call TRBJ2-1; 7 bases agree with TRBD1. Unmatched junction bases numbered 3, after V lost 2 bases and J lost 5 bases. The CDR3 runs 14 residues. CDR1 is MNHNY, CDR2 SVGAGI, per germline (reference sequence). CDR3: CASSYLGTDNEQFF. DNA for the CDR3: TGTGCCAGCAGTTACCTCGGGACAGACAATGAGCAGTTCTTC.

V is TRBV28 and J is TRBJ1-2; possible D gene TRBD1, 5 bases. The CDR3 length is 13 residues. V was pared by 7 bases and J by 5 bases, with 14 bases between. Germline assignment: CDR1 MDHEN and CDR2 SYDVKM. CDR3 region: CASTVSRVYGYTF. In DNA form, the CDR3 reads TGTGCCAGCACCGTCTCCAGGGTGTATGGCTACACCTTC.